The sequence of this T cell receptor beta chain was determined in a study of blood T cell repertoires in COVID-19. About the research overall: Spain, Italy and the United States supplied samples that represented acute and convalescent COVID-19. Sources were T cells, B-cell-depleted T cells, or PBMCs; the material itself was cDNA or gDNA.

Authors' analysis steps: From reference gene primer amplification, estimates of nucleated cell counts were derived. TCRdb's table, derived via immunoSEQ multiplex PCR, lists solely in-frame clones and lacks some. V, J and clone size are those of that table, while D and trimming were read from the DNA. Here the sample spans 190,000 or so clones, around 87% being singletons. J lost 10 bases, V lost 6 bases, and 7 bases had no gene match. CDR3 length: 13 amino acids. Germline-derived CDR1 and CDR2 are MNHNY and SVGAGI (reference sequence). This receptor was identified in a man between 60 and 75 years old who had recovered from COVID-19. Input material: peripheral blood. This chain joins TRBV6-6 and TRBJ1-4; TRBD1 matches at 8 bases. The CDR3 region is CASSRGQAAKLFF. CDR3 bases: TGTGCCAGCAGCCGGGGACAGGCGGCAAAACTGTTTTTT.